This record concerns one T cell receptor (beta chain) sequence. Repertoires were generated with immunoSEQ multiplex PCR, while TCRdb's copy carries only in-frame clones and drops some. Of under 110,000 clones in the sample, 91% were seen once. The record originates from a study of T cell changes during pregnancy in multiple sclerosis. The sequence derives from a female donor with multiple sclerosis, enrolled in a pregnancy study. Specimen: peripheral blood, collected in the second trimester of pregnancy.

As DNA, the CDR3 is TGCGCCAGCAGCTTGGGGCTCCATGACTTAGGCGGCGAGCAGTACTTC. This gives the protein CASSLGLHDLGGEQYF. J is TRBJ2-7 and V is TRBV5-1; D is unresolved. V lost 0 bases and J 6 bases, leaving 19 bases between the germline ends. The CDR3 is 16 residues long. Germline values: CDR1 SGHRS, CDR2 YFSETQ.